The entry below gives a single TCR beta chain sequence along with its context. This sample stems from a study of glioma-infiltrating T cells after dendritic cell vaccination. PBMC were collected before vaccination, two weeks after the third vaccination, and at progression. TCRB CDR3 was amplified from 2 ug genomic DNA or less. Amplification used 60 V beta primers and 13 J beta primers. Data came from immunoSEQ multiplex PCR; TCRdb stores just in-frame clones and leaves some out. The sample has about 82,000 clones, around 90% seen once. Unmatched junction bases numbered 7, after V lost 0 bases and J lost 7 bases. Looked up from germline, CDR1 is SGDLS and CDR2 is YYNGEE. This CDR3 has 15 residues.

The gene calls are TRBV9 and TRBJ2-1, with TRBD2 identical over 7 bases. The sequenced sample was blood, obtained before dendritic cell vaccination. The sequence was collected from a human donor with glioblastoma. In nucleotides, the CDR3 is TGTGCCAGCAGCGTAGGGACGGGAGGTCTAAATGAGCAGTTCTTC. Amino acid sequence: CASSVGTGGLNEQFF.